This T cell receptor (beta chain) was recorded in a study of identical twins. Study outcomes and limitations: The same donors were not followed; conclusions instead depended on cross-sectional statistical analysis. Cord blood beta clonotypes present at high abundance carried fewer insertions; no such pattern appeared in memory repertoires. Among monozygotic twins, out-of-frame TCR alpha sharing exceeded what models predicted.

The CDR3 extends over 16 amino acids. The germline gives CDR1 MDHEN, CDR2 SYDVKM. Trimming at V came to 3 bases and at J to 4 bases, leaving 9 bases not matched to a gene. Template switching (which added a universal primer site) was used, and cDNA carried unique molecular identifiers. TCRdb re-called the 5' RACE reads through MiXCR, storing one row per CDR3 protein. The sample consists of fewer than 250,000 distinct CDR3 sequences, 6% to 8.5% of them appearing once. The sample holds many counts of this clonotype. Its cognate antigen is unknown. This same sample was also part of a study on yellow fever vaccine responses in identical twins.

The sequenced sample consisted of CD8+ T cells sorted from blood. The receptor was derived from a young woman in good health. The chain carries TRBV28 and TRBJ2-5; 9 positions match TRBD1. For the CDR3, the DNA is TGTGCCAGCAGTTTGCGGACAGGGGTACCCTTAGAGACCCAGTACTTC. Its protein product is CASSLRTGVPLETQYF.